This note documents a single T cell receptor (beta chain) sequence. Trimming cost V 4 bases and J 8 bases; bases outside gene matches: 7. The CDR3 loop spans 14 amino acids. The germline gives CDR1 MNHEY, CDR2 SVGAGI. This record comes from a study of blood T cell repertoires in COVID-19. Across the study: COVID-19 samples from acute and convalescent phases originated in the United States, Italy and Spain.

Clones were sequenced by immunoSEQ multiplex PCR, and TCRdb holds only the in-frame ones, with some missing. This table holds approximately 68,000 clones, about 89% found once. The sequencing sample was made of peripheral blood. The receptor was derived from an older woman with acute or convalescent COVID-19. The chain uses TRBV6-5 and TRBJ1-4, with 7 bases lining up with TRBD1. The CDR3, as DNA: TGTGCCAGCAGTTTGGGACAGAGAAGGGAAAAACTGTTTTTT. As protein: CASSLGQRREKLFF.